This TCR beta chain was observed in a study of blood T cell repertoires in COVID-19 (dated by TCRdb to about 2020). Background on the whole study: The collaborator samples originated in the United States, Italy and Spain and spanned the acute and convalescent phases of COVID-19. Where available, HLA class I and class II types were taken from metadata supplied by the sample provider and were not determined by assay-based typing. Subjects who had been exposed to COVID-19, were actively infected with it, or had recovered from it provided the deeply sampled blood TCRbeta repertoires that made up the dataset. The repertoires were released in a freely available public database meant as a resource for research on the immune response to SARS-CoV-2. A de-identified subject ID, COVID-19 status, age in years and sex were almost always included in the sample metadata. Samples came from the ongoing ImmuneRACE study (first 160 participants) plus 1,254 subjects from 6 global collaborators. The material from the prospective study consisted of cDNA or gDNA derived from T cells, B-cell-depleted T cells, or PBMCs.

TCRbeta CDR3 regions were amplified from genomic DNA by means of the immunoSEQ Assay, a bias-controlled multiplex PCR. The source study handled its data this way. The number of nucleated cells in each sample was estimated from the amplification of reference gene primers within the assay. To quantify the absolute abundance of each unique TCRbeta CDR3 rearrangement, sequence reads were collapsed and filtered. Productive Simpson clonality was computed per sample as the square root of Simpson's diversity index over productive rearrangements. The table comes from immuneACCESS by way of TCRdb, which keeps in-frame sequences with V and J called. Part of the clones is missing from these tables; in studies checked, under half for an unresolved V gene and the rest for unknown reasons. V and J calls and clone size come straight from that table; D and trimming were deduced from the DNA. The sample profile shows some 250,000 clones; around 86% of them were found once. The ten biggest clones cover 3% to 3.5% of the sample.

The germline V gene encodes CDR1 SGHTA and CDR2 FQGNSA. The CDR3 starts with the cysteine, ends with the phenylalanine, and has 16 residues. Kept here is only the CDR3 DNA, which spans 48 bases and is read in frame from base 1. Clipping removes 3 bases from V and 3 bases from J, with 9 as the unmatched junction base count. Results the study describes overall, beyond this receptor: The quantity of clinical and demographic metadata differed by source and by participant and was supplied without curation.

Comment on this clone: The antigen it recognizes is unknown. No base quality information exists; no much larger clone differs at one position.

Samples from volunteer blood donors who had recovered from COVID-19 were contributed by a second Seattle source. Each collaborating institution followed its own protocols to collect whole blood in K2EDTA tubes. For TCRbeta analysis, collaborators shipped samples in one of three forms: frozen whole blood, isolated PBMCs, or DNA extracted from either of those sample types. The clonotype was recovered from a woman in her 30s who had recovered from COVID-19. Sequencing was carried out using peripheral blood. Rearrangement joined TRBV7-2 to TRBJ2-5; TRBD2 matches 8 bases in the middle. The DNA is TGTGCCAGCAGCTTCGCACACTACGGGGGGGAAGAGACCCAGTACTTC. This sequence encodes CASSFAHYGGEETQYF. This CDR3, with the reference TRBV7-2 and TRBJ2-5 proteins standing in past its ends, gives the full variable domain GAGVSQSPSNKVTEKGKDVELRCDPISGHTALYWYRQSLGQGLEFLIYFQGNSAPDKSGLPSDRFSAERTGGSVSTLTIQRTQQEDSAVYLCASSFAHYGGEETQYFGPGTRLLVL.